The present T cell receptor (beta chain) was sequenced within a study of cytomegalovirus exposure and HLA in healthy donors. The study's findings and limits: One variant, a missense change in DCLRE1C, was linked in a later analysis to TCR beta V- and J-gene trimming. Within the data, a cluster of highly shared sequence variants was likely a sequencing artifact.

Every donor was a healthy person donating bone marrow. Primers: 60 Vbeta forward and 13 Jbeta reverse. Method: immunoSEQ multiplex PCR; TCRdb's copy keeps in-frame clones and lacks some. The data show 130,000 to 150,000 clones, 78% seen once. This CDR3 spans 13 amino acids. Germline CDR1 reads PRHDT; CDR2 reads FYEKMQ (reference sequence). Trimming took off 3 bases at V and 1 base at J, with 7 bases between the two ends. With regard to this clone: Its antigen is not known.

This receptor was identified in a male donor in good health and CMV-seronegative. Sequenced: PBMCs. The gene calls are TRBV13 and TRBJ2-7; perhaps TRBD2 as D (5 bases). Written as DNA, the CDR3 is TGTGCCAGCAGCTTCGGGAATTCCTACGAGCAGTACTTC. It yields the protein CASSFGNSYEQYF.